These 27 T cell receptor beta chains were all obtained from the same sample, sequenced in a study of shared clonotypes between healthy human individuals. Profiled with immunoSEQ multiplex PCR; TCRdb holds only in-frame clones, not every one. The sample consists of more than 2 million clones, 85% to 95% of them appearing once. Source material: naive CD4+ T cells sorted from blood. The subset was: CD45RA+ positively selected. Source of these receptors: a man younger than 35 in good health.

This chain joins TRBV4-3 and TRBJ2-7; weak D call: TRBD2 (7 bases). CDR1 is LGHNA and CDR2 is YSLEER in the germline V gene. This CDR3 is built from 16 residues. Trimming stripped 0 bases from V and 1 base from J, with 13 bases between. The CDR3 sequence is CASSQEAGASSYEQYF. CDR3 coding DNA: TGCGCCAGCAGCCAAGAGGCGGGGGCCAGTTCCTACGAGCAGTACTTC.

This clone was counted a single time. The rearrangement joins TRBV7-9 to TRBJ2-1; D gene uncertain. Trimming took off 5 bases at V and 5 bases at J, with 10 bases between the two ends. Germline-derived CDR1 and CDR2 are SEHNR and FQNEAQ (reference sequence). CDR3 length: 13 amino acids. The CDR3 loop is CASSDRVDNEQFF. CDR3 nucleotides: TGTGCCAGCAGCGATAGGGTGGACAATGAGCAGTTCTTC.

CDR3 DNA sequence: TGTGCCAGCAGCTCAACCGGGACAGGGCTCCACTATGGCTACACCTTC. This translates into CASSSTGTGLHYGYTF. The gene calls are TRBV9 and TRBJ1-2, with 9 bases matching TRBD1. CDR1 SGDLS and CDR2 YYNGEE come from the germline V gene. The CDR3 extends over 16 amino acids. Trimming took 4 bases from V and 3 from J; bases not matched to a gene: 10.

Details on this clone: The identical CDR3 is also encoded by other nucleotide sequences in the sample. The rearrangement links TRBV7-9 to TRBJ2-7, with TRBD1 as a possible D gene (7 bases). The CDR3 is 14 residues long. V was pared by 3 bases and J by 1 base, with 10 bases between. Germline V gives CDR1 SEHNR, CDR2 FQNEAQ (reference sequence). Here the CDR3 DNA reads TGTGCCAGCAGCTTGCAGGGGGGTTCCTACGAGCAGTACTTC. This encodes CASSLQGGSYEQYF.

V gene TRBV11-2 combines with J gene TRBJ2-7, with D tentatively TRBD2 (6 bases). This CDR3 has 14 residues. Germline CDR1 is SGHAT and CDR2 is FQNNGV. V lost 0 bases, J lost 3 bases, and 9 bases lay in between. The CDR3 DNA is TGTGCCAGCAGCTTAGAAGCGGGTTACTACGAGCAGTACTTC. Its translation: CASSLEAGYYEQYF.

CDR3 bases: TGTGCCAGCAGCTCCAGGGTGGTTGGAACTAATGAAAAACTGTTTTTT. Translating it yields CASSSRVVGTNEKLFF. The genes are TRBV5-6 and TRBJ1-4; possibly TRBD1 for D (5 bases). Germline CDR1 SGHDT, CDR2 YYEEEE. CDR3 length: 16 amino acids. V was cut by 3 bases and J by 1 base, with 13 bases left in between.

This chain joins TRBV27 and TRBJ2-3; no definite D call. The V gene's germline CDR1 is MNHEY and CDR2 SMNVEV (reference sequence). The CDR3 has 13 amino acids. Trimming cost V 6 bases and J 7 bases, with 14 bases left between them. CDR3 sequence (DNA): TGTGCCAGCAGCCCAATCCCTTCCCATACGCAGTATTTT. As protein: CASSPIPSHTQYF.

The rearrangement joins TRBV5-1 to TRBJ1-2; D call uncertain. The CDR3 extends over 13 amino acids. V lost 2 bases and J lost 0, with 5 bases in between. Germline CDR1 and CDR2: SGHRS and YFSETQ. CDR3 sequence: CASSFLPNYGYTF. As DNA, the CDR3 is TGCGCCAGCAGCTTTTTACCTAACTATGGCTACACCTTC.

A note on this clone: The sample holds other DNA sequences that translate to the same CDR3. V usage is TRBV14 and J usage is TRBJ2-7; no firm D call. Trimming left V 1 base short and J 3 bases short, with 4 bases between. The CDR3 extends over 12 amino acids. Germline V CDR1 and CDR2: SGHDN, FVKESK. The DNA of the CDR3 is TGTGCCAGCAGCCAAGGCCGCTACGAGCAGTACTTC. Amino acids: CASSQGRYEQYF.

Points on this clone: The same CDR3 arises from other DNA sequences in this sample as well. This chain connects TRBV6-1 to TRBJ1-5; 9 bases line up with TRBD1. The germline V gene has CDR1 MNHNS and CDR2 SASEGT. This CDR3 is built from 14 residues. After removal of 6 bases from V and 6 bases from J, the junction contained 6 bases not matched to a gene. CDR3 in amino acids: CASRTGGAGQPQHF. CDR3 DNA: TGTGCCAGCAGAACAGGGGGCGCGGGTCAGCCCCAGCATTTT.

CDR3 coding DNA: TGTGCCAGCAGCTTTTCAGGTAACACCTACGAGCAGTACTTC. Translating it yields CASSFSGNTYEQYF. The gene calls are TRBV7-2 and TRBJ2-7, with unresolved D. This CDR3 has 14 residues. Germline V gene sequence: CDR1 SGHTA, CDR2 FQGNSA. The germline V and J ends were trimmed by 3 bases and 2 bases, with 11 bases remaining between them.

This chain joins TRBV7-2 and TRBJ2-7; D may be TRBD2 (5 bases). The V and J ends lost 4 bases and 6 bases respectively, with 13 bases between them. Germline V gene sequence: CDR1 SGHTA, CDR2 FQGNSA. This CDR3 region has 13 residues. CDR3 sequence reads: CASSSQRSGEQYF. In DNA form, the CDR3 reads TGTGCCAGCAGCTCCCAGCGGTCAGGCGAGCAGTACTTC.

Only a few counts were recorded for this clone. The chain employs TRBV5-4 and TRBJ1-2; TRBD1 matches 8 bases. Germline assignment: CDR1 SGHNT and CDR2 YYREEE (reference sequence). Trimming cost V 4 bases and J 4 bases; bases outside gene matches: 6. The CDR3 extends over 14 amino acids. The CDR3 loop is CASSGTGTGYGYTF. In DNA, the CDR3 is TGTGCCAGCAGCGGAACCGGGACAGGCTATGGCTACACCTTC.

The V and J genes are TRBV4-3 and TRBJ2-7; D perhaps matches TRBD2 (5 bases). CDR3 length equals 14 residues. Germline lookup yields CDR1 LGHNA and CDR2 YSLEER. V dropped 4 bases and J dropped 7 bases, with 17 bases sitting between them. CDR3 protein: CASSLGSLVGEQYF. DNA of the CDR3: TGCGCCAGCAGCCTGGGGAGCCTAGTTGGAGAGCAGTACTTC.

The rearrangement joins TRBV6-5 to TRBJ1-6; D gene unclear. CDR1 is MNHEY, CDR2 SVGAGI, per germline. The CDR3 spans 15 residues. The V end lost 6 bases, the J end lost 16 bases, and 25 bases lay between the germline ends. This CDR3 reads CASSGSIGSGVTLHF. CDR3 sequence (DNA): TGTGCCAGCAGCGGGTCCATTGGGTCTGGGGTGACTCTCCACTTT.

The V gene is TRBV27, the J gene TRBJ2-7; D might be TRBD1 (7 bases). CDR3 size: 16 residues. The germline V gene encodes CDR1 MNHEY and CDR2 SMNVEV (reference sequence). Trimming removed 2 bases at V and 0 bases at J, with 14 bases between. The CDR3 DNA sequence: TGTGCCAGCAGTTTAAAAGGGACAGCGGGCTCCTACGAGCAGTACTTC. Its translation is CASSLKGTAGSYEQYF.

The V and J genes are TRBV5-1 and TRBJ2-7, with D perhaps TRBD2 (5 bases). Germline CDR1 reads SGHRS; CDR2 reads YFSETQ. V lost 0 bases to trimming and J lost 2 bases, with 9 bases between them. The CDR3 is 14 residues long. The CDR3 nucleotides read TGCGCCAGCAGCTTGGAGCTAGCTACCTACGAGCAGTACTTC. As protein: CASSLELATYEQYF.

The chain recombines TRBV5-1 with TRBJ1-2, with TRBD1 matching 11 bases. V lost 4 bases and J lost 2; bases outside the gene matches: 10. The CDR3 extends over 17 amino acids. The germline V gene encodes CDR1 SGHRS and CDR2 YFSETQ. Here the CDR3 DNA reads TGCGCCAGCAGCCCCGGGACAGGGGGGAACAAAAACTATGGCTACACCTTC. This translates into CASSPGTGGNKNYGYTF.

The chain recombines TRBV5-4 with TRBJ1-2; D is uncertain. Germline CDR1 reads SGHNT; CDR2 reads YYREEE (reference sequence). The CDR3 sequence is 14 residues long. Trimming shortened V by 4 bases and J by 7 bases, and 17 bases separated the two germline ends. The CDR3 here is CASSLLSPISGYTF. CDR3 DNA: TGTGCCAGCAGCCTGTTGTCGCCCATCTCTGGCTACACCTTC.

V and J are TRBV6-5 and TRBJ2-5; D is uncertain. Germline-derived CDR1 and CDR2 are MNHEY and SVGAGI. The V end lost 6 bases, the J end lost 5 bases, and 13 bases lay between the germline ends. The CDR3 contains 13 residues. The CDR3 reads CASSRTALETQYF. CDR3 DNA sequence: TGTGCCAGCAGCCGAACCGCCCTGGAGACCCAGTACTTC.

The chain combines TRBV18 with TRBJ1-3, with D possibly TRBD1 on 5 matching bases. The CDR3 loop spans 14 amino acids. Germline V gene sequence: CDR1 KGHSH, CDR2 LQKENI. V lost 3 bases and J lost 2, with 8 bases in between. This chain's CDR3 is CASSPARAGNTIYF. In DNA, the CDR3 is TGTGCCAGCTCACCTGCCAGGGCTGGAAACACCATATATTTT.

This chain joins TRBV29-1 and TRBJ2-1; TRBD1 matches 12 bases. Germline V gene data show CDR1 as SQVTM and CDR2 as ANQGSEA. Trimming removed 5 bases from V and 6 bases from J; junction bases left unmatched: 8. The CDR3 runs 15 residues. DNA for the CDR3: TGCAGCGTTCACACCCCGGGACAGGGGGCCAATGAGCAGTTCTTC. It specifies CSVHTPGQGANEQFF.

V and J are TRBV28 and TRBJ2-7; D is undetermined. The CDR3 is 15 amino acids. Germline CDR1 is MDHEN and CDR2 is SYDVKM. Trimming left V 1 base short and J 4 bases short, with 14 bases between. The DNA for the CDR3 is TGTGCCAGCAGTTTATTGGGCCAGGCGCCTTACGAGCAGTACTTC. Protein: CASSLLGQAPYEQYF.

The J gene is TRBJ1-5, the V gene TRBV2; the D gene is possibly TRBD1 (6 bases). The germline V gene has CDR1 SNHLY and CDR2 FYNNEI. CDR3 length: 14 residues. V lost 10 bases to trimming and J lost 2 bases, with 15 bases between them. CDR3 sequence: CATRQEAGNQPQHF. CDR3 nucleotide sequence: TGTGCCACCAGACAGGAGGCGGGCAATCAGCCCCAGCATTTT.

The genes are TRBV19 and TRBJ1-6; the D gene is possibly TRBD1 (5 bases). V lost 1 base and J 6 bases, leaving 10 bases between the germline ends. The CDR3 totals 15 residues. CDR1 and CDR2 (germline): LNHDA, SQIVND (reference sequence). The CDR3 coding sequence is TGTGCCAGTAGTATAGGTGGGGGAATTAATTCACCCCTCCACTTT. The encoded protein is CASSIGGGINSPLHF.

The chain uses TRBV4-1 and TRBJ2-1, with D maybe TRBD2 (6 bases). This CDR3 region has 16 residues. V lost 3 bases and J 4 bases, leaving 16 bases between the germline ends. Germline assignment: CDR1 MGHRA and CDR2 YSYEKL. CDR3 bases: TGCGCCAGCAGCCAGCCCGGGACTGGGAAATACAATGAGCAGTTCTTC. Its translation: CASSQPGTGKYNEQFF.

The J gene is TRBJ1-1, the V gene TRBV5-1; 7 bases align to TRBD1. The CDR3 totals 14 residues. Germline V gene data show CDR1 as SGHRS and CDR2 as YFSETQ. The junction had 7 bases not matched to a gene; V was cut back by 2 bases and J by 6 bases. The CDR3 coding sequence is TGCGCCAGCAGCTTCGGGACAGTGGGTGCTGAAGCTTTCTTT. Its translation is CASSFGTVGAEAFF.